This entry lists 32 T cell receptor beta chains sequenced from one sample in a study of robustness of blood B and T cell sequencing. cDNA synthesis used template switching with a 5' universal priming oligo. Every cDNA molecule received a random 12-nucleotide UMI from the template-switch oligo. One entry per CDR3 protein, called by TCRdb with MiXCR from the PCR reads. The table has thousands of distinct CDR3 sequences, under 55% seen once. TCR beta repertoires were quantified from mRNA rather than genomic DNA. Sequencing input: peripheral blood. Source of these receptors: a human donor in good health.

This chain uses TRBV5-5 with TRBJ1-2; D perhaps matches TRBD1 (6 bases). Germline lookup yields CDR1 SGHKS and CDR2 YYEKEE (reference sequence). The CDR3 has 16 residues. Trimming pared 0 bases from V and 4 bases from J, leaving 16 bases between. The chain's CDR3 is CASSLGGTHLIYGYTF. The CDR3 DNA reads TGTGCCAGCAGCTTGGGCGGGACACACCTAATCTATGGCTACACCTTC.

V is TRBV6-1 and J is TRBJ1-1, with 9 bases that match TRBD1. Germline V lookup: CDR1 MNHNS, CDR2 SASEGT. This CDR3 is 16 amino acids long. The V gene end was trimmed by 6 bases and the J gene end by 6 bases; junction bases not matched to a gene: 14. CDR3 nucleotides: TGTGCCAGCAGCTCACAGGGGGCGCTGGCCGGGGCTGAAGCTTTCTTT. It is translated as CASSSQGALAGAEAFF.

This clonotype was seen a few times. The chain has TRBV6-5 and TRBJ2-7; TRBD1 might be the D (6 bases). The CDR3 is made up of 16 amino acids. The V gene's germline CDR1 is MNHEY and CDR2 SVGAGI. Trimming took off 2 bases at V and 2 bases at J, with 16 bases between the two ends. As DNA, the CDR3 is TGTGCCAGCAGTTACCAGGGGACATCTGGTCCCTACGAGCAGTACTTC. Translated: CASSYQGTSGPYEQYF.

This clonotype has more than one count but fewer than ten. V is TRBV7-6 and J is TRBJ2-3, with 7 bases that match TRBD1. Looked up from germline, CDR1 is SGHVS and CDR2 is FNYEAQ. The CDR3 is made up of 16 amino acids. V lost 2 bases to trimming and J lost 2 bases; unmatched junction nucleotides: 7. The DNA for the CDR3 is TGTGCCAGCAGCTTACACCCGGGACAGAACACAGATACGCAGTATTTT. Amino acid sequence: CASSLHPGQNTDTQYF.

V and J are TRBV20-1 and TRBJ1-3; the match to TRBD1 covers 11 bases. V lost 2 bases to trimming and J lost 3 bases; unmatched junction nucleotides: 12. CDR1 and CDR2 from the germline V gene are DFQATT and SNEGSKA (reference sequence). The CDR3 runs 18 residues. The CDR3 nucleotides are TGCAGTGCTAGAAACTCACCGGGACAGGGGGTTTATGGAAACACCATATATTTT. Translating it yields CSARNSPGQGVYGNTIYF.

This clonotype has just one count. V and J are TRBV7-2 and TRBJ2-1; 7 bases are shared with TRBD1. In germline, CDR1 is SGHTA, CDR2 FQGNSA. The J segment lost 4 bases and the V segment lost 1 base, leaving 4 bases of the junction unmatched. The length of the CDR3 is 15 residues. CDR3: CASSLVWTGYNEQFF. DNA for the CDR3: TGTGCCAGCAGCTTAGTGTGGACAGGTTACAATGAGCAGTTCTTC.

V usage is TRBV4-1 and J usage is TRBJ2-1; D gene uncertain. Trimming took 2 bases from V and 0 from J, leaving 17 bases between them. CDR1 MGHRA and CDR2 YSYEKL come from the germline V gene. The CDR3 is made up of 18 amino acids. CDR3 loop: CASSQKGQAFFSYNEQFF. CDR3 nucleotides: TGCGCCAGCAGCCAAAAAGGGCAGGCGTTTTTCTCCTACAATGAGCAGTTCTTC.

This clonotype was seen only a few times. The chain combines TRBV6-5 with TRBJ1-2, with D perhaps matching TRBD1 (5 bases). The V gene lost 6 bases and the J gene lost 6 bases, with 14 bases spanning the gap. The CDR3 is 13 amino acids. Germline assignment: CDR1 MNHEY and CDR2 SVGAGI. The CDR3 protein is CASRLGAGNGYTF. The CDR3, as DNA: TGTGCCAGCAGACTCGGGGCCGGAAATGGCTACACCTTC.

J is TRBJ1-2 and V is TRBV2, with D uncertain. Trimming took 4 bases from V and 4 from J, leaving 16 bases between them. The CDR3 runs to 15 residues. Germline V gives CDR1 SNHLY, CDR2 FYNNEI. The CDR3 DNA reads TGTGCCAGCAGTGTAACTCATGGGGTTGGCTATGGCTACACCTTC. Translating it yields CASSVTHGVGYGYTF. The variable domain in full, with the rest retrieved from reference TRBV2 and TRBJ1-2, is EPEVTQTPSHQVTQMGQEVILRCVPISNHLYFYWYRQILGQKVEFLVSFYNNEISEKSEIFDDQFSVERPDGSNFTLKIRSTKLEDSAMYFCASSVTHGVGYGYTFGSGTRLTVV.

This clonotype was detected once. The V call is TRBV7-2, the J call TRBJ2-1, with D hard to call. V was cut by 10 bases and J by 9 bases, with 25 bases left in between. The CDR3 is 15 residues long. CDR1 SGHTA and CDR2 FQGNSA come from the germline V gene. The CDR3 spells CATSDLPASSGEQFF. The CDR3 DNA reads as TGTGCCACCAGTGATTTGCCGGCTAGTTCGGGTGAGCAGTTCTTC.

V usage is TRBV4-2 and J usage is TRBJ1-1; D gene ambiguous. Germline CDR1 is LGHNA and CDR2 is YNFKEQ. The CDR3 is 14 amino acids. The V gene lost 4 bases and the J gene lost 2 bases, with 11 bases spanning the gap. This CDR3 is CASSPQVFNTEAFF. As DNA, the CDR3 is TGTGCCAGCAGCCCTCAGGTCTTTAACACTGAAGCTTTCTTT.

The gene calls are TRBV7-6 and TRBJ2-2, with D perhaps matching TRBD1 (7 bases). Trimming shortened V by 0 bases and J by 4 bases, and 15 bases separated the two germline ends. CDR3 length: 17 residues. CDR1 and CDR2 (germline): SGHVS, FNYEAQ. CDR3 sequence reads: CASSLAAGGGVTGELFF. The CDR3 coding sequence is TGTGCCAGCAGCTTAGCGGCTGGAGGGGGCGTCACCGGGGAGCTGTTTTTT.

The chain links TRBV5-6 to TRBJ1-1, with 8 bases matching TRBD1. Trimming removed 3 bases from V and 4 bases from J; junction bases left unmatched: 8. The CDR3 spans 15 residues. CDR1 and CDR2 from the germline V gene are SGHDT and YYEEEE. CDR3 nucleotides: TGTGCCAGCAGCTGGGAAGGACAGGGAGCCACTGAAGCTTTCTTT. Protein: CASSWEGQGATEAFF.

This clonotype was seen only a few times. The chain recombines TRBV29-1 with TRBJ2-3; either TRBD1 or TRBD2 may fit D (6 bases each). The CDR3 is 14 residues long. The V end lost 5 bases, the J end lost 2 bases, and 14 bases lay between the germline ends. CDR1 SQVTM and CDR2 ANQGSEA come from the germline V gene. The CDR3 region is CSVLAGHLTDTQYF. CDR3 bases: TGCAGCGTTCTGGCGGGACACCTCACAGATACGCAGTATTTT.

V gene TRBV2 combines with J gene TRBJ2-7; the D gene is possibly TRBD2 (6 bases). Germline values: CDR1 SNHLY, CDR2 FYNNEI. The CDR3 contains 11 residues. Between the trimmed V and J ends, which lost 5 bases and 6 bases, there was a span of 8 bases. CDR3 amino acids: CASSRGGEQYF. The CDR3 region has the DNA TGTGCCAGCAGTAGGGGAGGCGAGCAGTACTTC. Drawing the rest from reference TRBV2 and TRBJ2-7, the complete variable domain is EPEVTQTPSHQVTQMGQEVILRCVPISNHLYFYWYRQILGQKVEFLVSFYNNEISEKSEIFDDQFSVERPDGSNFTLKIRSTKLEDSAMYFCASSRGGEQYFGPGTRLTVT.

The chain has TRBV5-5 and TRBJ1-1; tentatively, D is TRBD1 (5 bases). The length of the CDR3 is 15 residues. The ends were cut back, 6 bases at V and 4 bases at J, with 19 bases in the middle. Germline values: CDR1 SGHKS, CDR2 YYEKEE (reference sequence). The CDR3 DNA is TGTGCCAGCAACCTAGGGAGGGGAGGAGGCACTGAAGCTTTCTTT. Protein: CASNLGRGGGTEAFF.

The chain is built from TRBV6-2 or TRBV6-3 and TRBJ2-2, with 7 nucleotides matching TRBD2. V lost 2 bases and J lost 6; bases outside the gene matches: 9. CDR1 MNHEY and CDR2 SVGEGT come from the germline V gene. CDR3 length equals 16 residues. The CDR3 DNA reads TGTGCCAGCAGTTACAGCTCAGGACTAGTCGCCGGGGAGCTGTTTTTT. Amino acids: CASSYSSGLVAGELFF.

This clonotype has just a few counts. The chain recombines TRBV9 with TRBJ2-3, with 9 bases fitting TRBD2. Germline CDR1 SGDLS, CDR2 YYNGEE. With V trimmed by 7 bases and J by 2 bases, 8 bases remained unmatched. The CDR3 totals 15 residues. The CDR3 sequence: CASGRLAGDTDTQYF. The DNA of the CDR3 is TGTGCCAGCGGAAGATTAGCGGGGGACACAGATACGCAGTATTTT.

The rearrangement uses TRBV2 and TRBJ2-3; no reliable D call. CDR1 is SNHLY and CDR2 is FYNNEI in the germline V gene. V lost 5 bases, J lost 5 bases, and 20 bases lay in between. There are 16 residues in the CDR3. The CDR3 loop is CASSPRRPARGDTQYF. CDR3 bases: TGTGCCAGCAGTCCCCGTCGACCCGCCAGAGGAGATACGCAGTATTTT.

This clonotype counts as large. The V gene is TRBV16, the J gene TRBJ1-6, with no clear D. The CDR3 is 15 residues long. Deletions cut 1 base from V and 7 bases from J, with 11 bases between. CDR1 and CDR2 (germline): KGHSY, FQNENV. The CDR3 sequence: CASSQLELMNSPLHF. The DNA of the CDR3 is TGTGCCAGCAGCCAATTAGAACTGATGAATTCACCCCTCCACTTT.

The DNA for the CDR3 is TGTGCCACCAGCAGTGACGACAGATACACTGAAGCTTTCTTT. Protein product: CATSSDDRYTEAFF. This sequence joins TRBV15 and TRBJ1-1; possible D gene TRBD1, 5 bases. This CDR3 is built from 14 residues. In germline, CDR1 is LNHNV, CDR2 YYDKDF (reference sequence). The germline V and J ends were trimmed by 3 bases and 3 bases, with 11 bases remaining between them.

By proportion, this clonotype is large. The CDR3 region is CASSLRDSDYNEQFF. Here the CDR3 DNA reads TGTGCCAGCAGCCTCCGGGACAGTGACTACAATGAGCAGTTCTTC. J is TRBJ2-1 and V is TRBV6-5; 7 bases are a match to TRBD1. The length of the CDR3 is 15 residues. V gave up 6 bases and J gave up 3 bases; unmatched junction bases: 8. In germline, CDR1 is MNHEY, CDR2 SVGAGI.

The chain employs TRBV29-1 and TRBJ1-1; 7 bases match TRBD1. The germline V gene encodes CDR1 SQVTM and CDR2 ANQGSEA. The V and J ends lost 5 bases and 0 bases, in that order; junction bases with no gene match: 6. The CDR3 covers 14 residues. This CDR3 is CSVPGQSMNTEAFF. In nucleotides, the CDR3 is TGCAGCGTTCCGGGACAGAGCATGAACACTGAAGCTTTCTTT.

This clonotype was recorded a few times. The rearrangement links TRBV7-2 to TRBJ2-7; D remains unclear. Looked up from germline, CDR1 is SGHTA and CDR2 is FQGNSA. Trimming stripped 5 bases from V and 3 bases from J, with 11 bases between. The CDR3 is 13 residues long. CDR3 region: CASSLLHRYEQYF. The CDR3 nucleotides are TGTGCCAGCAGCCTACTCCACCGCTACGAGCAGTACTTC.

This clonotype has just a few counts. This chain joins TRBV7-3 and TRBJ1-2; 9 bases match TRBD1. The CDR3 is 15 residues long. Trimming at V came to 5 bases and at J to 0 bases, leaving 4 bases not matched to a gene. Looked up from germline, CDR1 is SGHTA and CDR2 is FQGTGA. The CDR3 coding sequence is TGTGCCAGCAGCCCCCGACAGGGGGCTAACTATGGCTACACCTTC. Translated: CASSPRQGANYGYTF.

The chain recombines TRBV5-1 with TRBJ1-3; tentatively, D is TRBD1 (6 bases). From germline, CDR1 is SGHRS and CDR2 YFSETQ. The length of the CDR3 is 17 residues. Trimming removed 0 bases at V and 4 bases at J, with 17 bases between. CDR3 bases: TGCGCCAGCAGCTTGGCCCCTGGAGGGGGGGCCGGAAACACCATATATTTT. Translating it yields CASSLAPGGGAGNTIYF. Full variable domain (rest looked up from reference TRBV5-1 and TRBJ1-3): KAGVTQTPRYLIKTRGQQVTLSCSPISGHRSVSWYQQTPGQGLQFLFEYFSETQRNKGNFPGRFSGRQFSNSRSEMNVSTLELGDSALYLCASSLAPGGGAGNTIYFGEGSWLTVV.

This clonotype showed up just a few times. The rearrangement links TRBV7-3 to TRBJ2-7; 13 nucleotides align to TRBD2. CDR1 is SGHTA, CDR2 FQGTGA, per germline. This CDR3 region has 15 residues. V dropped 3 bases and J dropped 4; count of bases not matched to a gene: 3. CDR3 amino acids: CASSLGLAGSYEQYF. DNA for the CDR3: TGTGCCAGCAGCTTGGGACTAGCGGGATCTTACGAGCAGTACTTC.

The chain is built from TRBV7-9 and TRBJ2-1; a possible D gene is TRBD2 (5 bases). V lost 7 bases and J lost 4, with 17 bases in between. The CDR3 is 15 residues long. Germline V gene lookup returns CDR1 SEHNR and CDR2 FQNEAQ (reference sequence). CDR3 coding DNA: TGTGCCAGCACCCCAGGAGGTGGGGAATACAATGAGCAGTTCTTC. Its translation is CASTPGGGEYNEQFF.

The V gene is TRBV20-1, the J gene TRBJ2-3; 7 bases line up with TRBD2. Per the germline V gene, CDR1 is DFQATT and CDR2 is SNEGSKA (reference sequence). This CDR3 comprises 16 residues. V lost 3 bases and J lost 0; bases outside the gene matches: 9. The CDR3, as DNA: TGCAGTGCTAGGGGAGGCGCGGGGGAAAGCACAGATACGCAGTATTTT. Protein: CSARGGAGESTDTQYF.

CDR3 sequence reads: CASSLVDRRNYGYTF. CDR3 sequence (DNA): TGTGCCAGCAGCTTGGTGGACAGGAGGAACTATGGCTACACCTTC. The chain carries TRBV5-4 and TRBJ1-2, with TRBD1 matching over 7 bases. The V segment lost 0 bases and the J segment 2 bases; nucleotides outside the gene matches: 4. The CDR3 covers 15 residues. Looked up from germline, CDR1 is SGHNT and CDR2 is YYREEE (reference sequence).

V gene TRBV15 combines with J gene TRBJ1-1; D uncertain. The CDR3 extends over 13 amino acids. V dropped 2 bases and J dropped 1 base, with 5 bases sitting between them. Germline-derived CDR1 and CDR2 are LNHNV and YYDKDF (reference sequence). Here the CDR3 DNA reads TGTGCCACCAGCAGACCCGAGAACACTGAAGCTTTCTTT. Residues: CATSRPENTEAFF.

CDR3 in amino acids: CTNAGNTGELFF. The CDR3 coding sequence is TGCACCAATGCAGGGAACACCGGGGAGCTGTTTTTT. The V and J genes are TRBV29-1 and TRBJ2-2, with unresolved D. The CDR3 contains 12 residues. Germline lookup yields CDR1 SQVTM and CDR2 ANQGSEA.